The clone carrying this T cell receptor (beta chain) was observed at least ten times. Its antigen remains unidentified. A junction end diverges from the germline sequence, so it may reflect a read error. This sample stems from a study of T-cell reconstitution after alpha-beta-depleted transplantation in children. Points from the study as a whole: At around two months after transplant, the alpha-beta T cells were reportedly derived from several hundred expanded clones that came from non-depleted graft cells. One year after transplant, T-cell counts and diversity came mostly from newly produced T cells. The high TCRbeta diversity at day 60 in some patients came from surviving recipient T cells and thymic progenitors.

Germline assignment: CDR1 LGHNA and CDR2 YSLEER. The CDR3 runs to 17 residues. Unique molecular identifiers featured in how the TCRbeta library was prepared. TCRdb fed the PCR reads into MiXCR, producing one record per CDR3 protein. The sample includes some 550,000 distinct CDR3 sequences, approximately 22% of them seen just once. The TCR was taken from a boy under two years old who had a stem cell transplant for acute myeloid leukemia, so the T cells may come from the graft donor. Sequenced material: PBMCs, mostly from graft donor cells, taken 360 days after TCRalphabeta/CD19-depleted stem cell transplant. V usage is TRBV4-3 and J usage is TRBJ2-2; D may be TRBD1 or TRBD2 (5 bases each). The chain's CDR3 is CASRQDGGTANTGELFF. CDR3 sequence (DNA): TGCGCCAGCAGGCAAGATGGGGGTACAGCGAACACCGGGGAGCTGTTTTTT.